The 5 T cell receptor beta chains below come from one sample, sequenced in a study of cytomegalovirus exposure and HLA in healthy donors. 60 Vbeta and 13 Jbeta primers were used in PCR. Sequencing was performed with immunoSEQ multiplex PCR; in TCRdb, only in-frame clones are kept and a portion is missing. This sample yields about 57,000 clones, of which 75% to 85% are seen a single time; approximately 4.3% belongs to the top ten. Specimen: PBMCs. The source is a young man in good health and CMV-seronegative.

The rearrangement uses TRBV5-1 and TRBJ1-1; 7 bases fit TRBD1. The V gene end was trimmed by 0 bases and the J gene end by 5 bases; junction bases not matched to a gene: 7. Per germline, CDR1 SGHRS and CDR2 YFSETQ. This CDR3 is built from 15 residues. The CDR3 bases are TGCGCCAGCAGCTTGGAAGGGGGCGGATGGACTGAAGCTTTCTTT. It translates to CASSLEGGGWTEAFF.

The V call is TRBV18, the J call TRBJ1-5; a possible D gene is TRBD1 (6 bases). V gave up 6 bases and J gave up 5 bases, with 11 bases separating them. This CDR3 spans 13 amino acids. Germline CDR1 reads KGHSH; CDR2 reads LQKENI. As DNA, the CDR3 is TGTGCCAGCTCTTGGACAGCAGATCAGCCCCAGCATTTT. Its protein is CASSWTADQPQHF.

V gene TRBV7-6 combines with J gene TRBJ2-7; D is unclear. Germline loops: CDR1 SGHVS, CDR2 FNYEAQ. The V and J ends lost 1 base and 2 bases respectively, with 6 bases between them. CDR3 length: 13 residues. CDR3 coding DNA: TGTGCCAGCAGCTTAGGGCTAGCCTACGAGCAGTACTTC. It yields the protein CASSLGLAYEQYF.

V and J are TRBV10-1 and TRBJ2-2, with D tentatively TRBD1 (6 bases). CDR3 length: 16 residues. Germline loops: CDR1 WNHNN, CDR2 SYGVQD (reference sequence). Trimming stripped 0 bases from V and 0 bases from J, with 8 bases between. Here the CDR3 DNA reads TGCGCCAGCAGTGAGTCGAGGGGGACGAACACCGGGGAGCTGTTTTTT. It is translated as CASSESRGTNTGELFF.

This clone was seen a handful of times. V usage is TRBV2 and J usage is TRBJ1-5; D is undetermined. Germline V gene lookup returns CDR1 SNHLY and CDR2 FYNNEI. The germline V and J ends were trimmed by 3 bases and 4 bases, with 7 bases remaining between them. The CDR3 totals 13 residues. The CDR3 coding sequence is TGTGCCAGCAGTGACCGGGGTAATCAGCCCCAGCATTTT. Translation gives CASSDRGNQPQHF.